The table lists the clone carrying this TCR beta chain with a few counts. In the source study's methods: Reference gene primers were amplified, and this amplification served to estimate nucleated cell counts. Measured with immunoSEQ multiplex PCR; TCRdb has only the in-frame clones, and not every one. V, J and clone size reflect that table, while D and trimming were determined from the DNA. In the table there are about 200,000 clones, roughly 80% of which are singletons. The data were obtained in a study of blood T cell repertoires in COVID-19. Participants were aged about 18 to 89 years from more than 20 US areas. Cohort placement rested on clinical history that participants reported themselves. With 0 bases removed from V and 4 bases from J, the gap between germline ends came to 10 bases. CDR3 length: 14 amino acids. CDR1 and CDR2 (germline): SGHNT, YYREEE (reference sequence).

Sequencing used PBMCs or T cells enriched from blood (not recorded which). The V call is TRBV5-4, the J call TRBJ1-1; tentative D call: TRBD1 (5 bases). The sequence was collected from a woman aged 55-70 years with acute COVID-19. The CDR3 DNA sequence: TGTGCCAGCAGCTTGGGGACCGGGGGCACTGAAGCTTTCTTT. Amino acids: CASSLGTGGTEAFF.